The TCR beta chain described here comes from a study of regulatory T cells in long-lasting Graves disease. Building of the TCR beta libraries involved iRepertoire HTBI primers and Arm-PCR of CDR3 regions. MiXCR was run by TCRdb on the multiplex PCR reads, yielding one entry per CDR3 protein. The sample includes 580,000 or so distinct CDR3 sequences, about 16% of them seen just once. In its sample, this clonotype was seen many times. As yet, its antigen is unknown. Study-wide results and caveats: Persistent Graves' patients showed less TCR diversity than newly diagnosed patients showed.

Trimming removed 5 bases at V and 9 bases at J, with 14 bases between. CDR1 and CDR2 (germline): MNHEY, SMNVEV (reference sequence). This CDR3 has 13 amino acids. The time point is: newly diagnosed GD, antithyroid drugs for less than 3 months. There was RNA extracted from PBMCs, and the TCR library was made from it. These data are also associated with another study on T cells in Graves' hyperthyroidism and ophthalmopathy. Per that study: An initial round of RT-PCR targeting the TCR CDR3 relied on the HTBI primer set.

The TCR was taken from a young man with Graves disease. The source was peripheral blood mononuclear cells (PBMCs), collected at new diagnosis, from a patient treated with antithyroid drugs. The rearrangement uses TRBV27 and TRBJ2-1, with D tentatively TRBD2 (6 bases). In DNA, the CDR3 is TGTGCCAGCAGTCCGATCGGGGGATTTGAGCAGTTCTTC. Translation: CASSPIGGFEQFF.